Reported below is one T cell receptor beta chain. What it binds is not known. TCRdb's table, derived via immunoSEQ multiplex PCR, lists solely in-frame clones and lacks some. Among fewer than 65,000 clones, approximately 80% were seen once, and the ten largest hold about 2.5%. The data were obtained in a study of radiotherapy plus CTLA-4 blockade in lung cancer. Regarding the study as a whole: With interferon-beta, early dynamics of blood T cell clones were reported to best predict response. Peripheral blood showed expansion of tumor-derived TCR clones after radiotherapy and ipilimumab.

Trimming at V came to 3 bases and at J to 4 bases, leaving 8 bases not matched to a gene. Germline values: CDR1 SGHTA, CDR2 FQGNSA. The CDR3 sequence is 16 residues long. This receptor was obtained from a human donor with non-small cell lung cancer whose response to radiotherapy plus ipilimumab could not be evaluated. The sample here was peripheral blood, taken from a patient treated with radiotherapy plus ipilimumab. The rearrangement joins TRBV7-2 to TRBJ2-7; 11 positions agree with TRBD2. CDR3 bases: TGTGCCAGCAGCTTTGGGCTAGCGGGGGGCTCGTACGAGCAGTACTTC. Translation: CASSFGLAGGSYEQYF.